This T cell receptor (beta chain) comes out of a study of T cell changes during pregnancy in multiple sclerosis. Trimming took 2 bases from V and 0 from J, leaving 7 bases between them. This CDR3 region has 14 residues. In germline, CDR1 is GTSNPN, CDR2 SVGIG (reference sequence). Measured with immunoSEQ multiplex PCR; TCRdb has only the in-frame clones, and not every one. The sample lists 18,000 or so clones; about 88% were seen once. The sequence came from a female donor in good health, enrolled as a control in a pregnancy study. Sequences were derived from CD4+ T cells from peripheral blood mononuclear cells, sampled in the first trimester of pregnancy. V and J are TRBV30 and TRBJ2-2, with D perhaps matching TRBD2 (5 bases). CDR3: CAWSLAPNTGELFF. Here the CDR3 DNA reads TGTGCCTGGAGTCTAGCCCCGAACACCGGGGAGCTGTTTTTT.